What follows are 17 T cell receptor beta chains derived from one specimen sequenced in a study of technical replicates of blood from a few donors. TCRdb keeps only in-frame clones here, not all; method: immunoSEQ multiplex PCR. In the table there are under 110,000 clones, around 96% of which are singletons. The sample was T cells isolated from PBMCs. These receptors originate from a human donor in good health.

The rearrangement links TRBV5-5 to TRBJ1-4, with TRBD1 as a possible D gene (5 bases). The CDR3 loop spans 15 amino acids. Germline CDR1 SGHKS, CDR2 YYEKEE (reference sequence). The ends were cut back, 4 bases at V and 4 bases at J, with 14 bases in the middle. This CDR3 reads CASSPRTSRNEKLFF. As DNA, the CDR3 is TGTGCCAGCAGCCCGAGGACAAGTCGTAATGAAAAACTGTTTTTT.

This chain joins TRBV4-1 and TRBJ2-5, with 9 bases fitting TRBD2. Germline CDR1 reads MGHRA; CDR2 reads YSYEKL. CDR3 length: 17 amino acids. With V trimmed by 3 bases and J by 5 bases, 13 bases remained unmatched. CDR3 amino acids: CASSHPFGGGAPETQYF. The CDR3 bases are TGCGCCAGCAGCCACCCATTTGGCGGGGGGGCCCCGGAGACCCAGTACTTC.

The CDR3 protein is CAISRTEGGEKLFF. For the CDR3, the DNA is TGTGCCATCAGTCGGACAGAAGGAGGTGAAAAACTGTTTTTT. The chain joins TRBV10-3 to TRBJ1-4; the D gene is possibly TRBD1 (6 bases). The CDR3 consists of 14 residues. The V gene's germline CDR1 is ENHRY and CDR2 SYGVKD. V lost 5 bases to trimming and J lost 7 bases, with 14 bases between them.

The count of this clone is one. The V and J genes are TRBV29-1 and TRBJ2-5, with unresolved D. Germline CDR1 is SQVTM and CDR2 is ANQGSEA. The length of the CDR3 is 15 residues. Trimming left V 3 bases short and J 1 base short, with 15 bases between. CDR3 nucleotides: TGCAGCGTTGATATTCCCTCTCCCTTCCAAGAGACCCAGTACTTC. This encodes CSVDIPSPFQETQYF.

This clone was picked up one time. This sequence joins TRBV6-6 and TRBJ2-2, with 8 bases aligning to TRBD2. Germline V gene sequence: CDR1 MNHNY, CDR2 SVGAGI (reference sequence). The CDR3 covers 14 residues. V dropped 5 bases and J dropped 6; count of bases not matched to a gene: 5. CDR3 residues: CASSPLAGPGELFF. Here the CDR3 DNA reads TGTGCCAGCAGTCCCCTAGCGGGCCCCGGGGAGCTGTTTTTT.

V usage is TRBV5-6 and J usage is TRBJ1-2; D remains ambiguous. Germline CDR1 SGHDT, CDR2 YYEEEE. Trimming took 1 base from V and 6 from J, leaving 16 bases between them. The CDR3 consists of 15 residues. CDR3 residues: CASSLREVQVNGYTF. The CDR3 nucleotides read TGTGCCAGCAGCTTGAGGGAGGTTCAGGTGAATGGCTACACCTTC.

V usage is TRBV4-1 and J usage is TRBJ1-2; D call uncertain. This CDR3 comprises 14 residues. Germline CDR1 MGHRA, CDR2 YSYEKL. Trimming removed 6 bases from V and 7 bases from J, with 18 bases in between. In nucleotides, the CDR3 is TGCGCCAGCAGACCCGGACTCTTGTCTACTGGCTACACCTTC. Residues: CASRPGLLSTGYTF.

This clone has a single count. At one of its ends the junction is not consistent with the germline gene, which may arise from a read error. The chain is built from TRBV28 and TRBJ1-5, with TRBD1 matching over 9 bases. CDR1 is MDHEN, CDR2 SYDVKM, per germline. This CDR3 has 13 amino acids. The CDR3 loop reads CASNTNPGQGKGF. The CDR3 region has the DNA TGTGCCAGCAACACGAACCCCGGACAGGGGAAGGGATTT.

This clone appeared a single time. Other DNA sequences in the same sample also yield this CDR3. The J gene is TRBJ2-7, the V gene TRBV6-5, with 7 bases identical to TRBD2. Germline CDR1 and CDR2: MNHEY and SVGAGI. The CDR3 sequence is 14 residues long. V shed 0 bases and J 4 bases; nucleotides not matched to a gene: 3. CDR3 sequence (DNA): TGTGCCAGCAGTTACTCAGGGGAGGGGTACGAGCAGTACTTC. It is translated as CASSYSGEGYEQYF.

The chain links TRBV5-4 to TRBJ2-7; 11 nucleotides align to TRBD2. Germline V gene data show CDR1 as SGHNT and CDR2 as YYREEE (reference sequence). The CDR3 covers 16 residues. With 3 bases clipped from V and 7 bases from J, the junction kept 12 bases outside the gene matches. CDR3 bases: TGTGCCAGCAGCTGGACGACCGGGACTAGCGGTTCAGAGCAGTACTTC. As protein: CASSWTTGTSGSEQYF. The entire variable domain, with the rest obtained from reference TRBV5-4 and TRBJ2-7, is as follows: ETGVTQSPTHLIKTRGQQVTLRCSSQSGHNTVSWYQQALGQGPQFIFQYYREEENGRGNFPPRFSGLQFPNYSSELNVNALELDDSALYLCASSWTTGTSGSEQYFGPGTRLTVT.

This clone showed up just once. This rearrangement joins TRBV11-2 to TRBJ2-5, with 14 positions matching TRBD2. V lost 5 bases to trimming and J lost 2 bases; unmatched junction nucleotides: 13. The CDR3 extends over 19 amino acids. Germline V gene sequence: CDR1 SGHAT, CDR2 FQNNGV. DNA of the CDR3: TGTGCCAGCAGCCGGCGGATGACTAGCGGGGGGGCCGGGCAAGAGACCCAGTACTTC. Translating it yields CASSRRMTSGGAGQETQYF.

The chain uses TRBV6-5 and TRBJ2-6; no reliable D call. Germline V lookup: CDR1 MNHEY, CDR2 SVGAGI. This CDR3 spans 15 amino acids. V lost 2 bases and J 0 bases, leaving 5 bases between the germline ends. This CDR3 is CASSYPSSGANVLTF. In DNA, the CDR3 is TGTGCCAGCAGTTACCCGAGCTCTGGGGCCAACGTCCTGACTTTC.

V is TRBV29-1 and J is TRBJ2-7; 10 nucleotides align to TRBD2. From germline, CDR1 is SQVTM and CDR2 ANQGSEA. This CDR3 is 15 amino acids long. V lost 5 bases to trimming and J lost 0 bases; unmatched junction nucleotides: 7. The CDR3 DNA follows: TGCAGCGTTACACTAGCGGGAAGTTTCTCCTACGAGCAGTACTTC. Amino acid sequence: CSVTLAGSFSYEQYF.

This clone is a singleton in its sample. The chain employs TRBV19 and TRBJ2-1; perhaps TRBD2 as D (6 bases). This CDR3 spans 15 amino acids. Trimming removed 1 base from V and 4 bases from J, with 11 bases in between. Germline V CDR1 and CDR2: LNHDA, SQIVND (reference sequence). Here the CDR3 reads CASSIGGAPYNEQFF. In DNA, the CDR3 is TGTGCCAGTAGTATAGGCGGGGCTCCATACAATGAGCAGTTCTTC.

The gene calls are TRBV9 and TRBJ2-7; TRBD1 matches 9 bases. V shed 4 bases, J shed 5 bases, and the junction held 7 bases outside the gene matches. This CDR3 is 14 amino acids long. Germline V gene sequence: CDR1 SGDLS, CDR2 YYNGEE. The CDR3 DNA reads TGTGCCAGCAGCACGGGACAGGGTGCGGACGAGCAGTACTTC. Encoded protein: CASSTGQGADEQYF.

The chain couples TRBV7-9 to TRBJ2-7; 8 nucleotides agree with TRBD1. This CDR3 has 15 residues. Germline assignment: CDR1 SEHNR and CDR2 FQNEAQ (reference sequence). V was pared by 0 bases and J by 2 bases, with 3 bases of the junction left unmatched. The CDR3 DNA follows: TGTGCCAGCAGCTTAGCGACAGGGGTCACCTACGAGCAGTACTTC. Translation: CASSLATGVTYEQYF.

The chain carries TRBV14 and TRBJ1-4; D gene unclear. The CDR3 has 15 amino acids. V lost 4 bases and J lost 8, with 17 bases in between. CDR1 SGHDN and CDR2 FVKESK come from the germline V gene. CDR3 sequence (DNA): TGTGCCAGCAGCCTAGAACAGCACGGTGGGGAAAAACTGTTTTTT. Its protein is CASSLEQHGGEKLFF.